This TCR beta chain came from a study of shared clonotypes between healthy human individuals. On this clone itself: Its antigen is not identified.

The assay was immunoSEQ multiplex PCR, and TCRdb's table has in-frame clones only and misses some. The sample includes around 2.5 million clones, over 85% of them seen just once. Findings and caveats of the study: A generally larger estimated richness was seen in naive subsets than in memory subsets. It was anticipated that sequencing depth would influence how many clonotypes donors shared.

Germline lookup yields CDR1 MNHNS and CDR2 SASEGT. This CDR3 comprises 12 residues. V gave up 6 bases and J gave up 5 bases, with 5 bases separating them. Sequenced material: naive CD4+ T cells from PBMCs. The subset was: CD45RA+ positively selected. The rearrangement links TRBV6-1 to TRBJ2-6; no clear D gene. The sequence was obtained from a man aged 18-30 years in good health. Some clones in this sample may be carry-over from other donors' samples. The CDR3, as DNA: TGTGCCAGCAGGGGGAGGGCCAACGTCCTGACTTTC. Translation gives CASRGRANVLTF.